This T cell receptor (beta chain) was sequenced during a study of lung T cells in sarcoidosis with Löfgren's syndrome. TCRdb independently ran MiXCR on the reads; one entry per CDR3 protein. Here the sample spans around 21,000 distinct CDR3 sequences, 20% to 25% being singletons. V lost 1 base, J lost 4 bases, and 14 bases lay in between. CDR3 length equals 15 residues. The germline V gene encodes CDR1 SEHNR and CDR2 FQNEAQ (reference sequence). The origin of this receptor is a human donor with sarcoidosis (Löfgren's syndrome or another form), or a control subject (not recorded which). Sequencing input: CD4+ T cells from PBMCs. The chain uses TRBV7-9 and TRBJ2-7; tentatively, D is TRBD1 (6 bases). As DNA, the CDR3 is TGTGCCAGCAGCTTAGTGGGGGCCAGGGAGTACGAGCAGTACTTC. The encoded protein is CASSLVGAREYEQYF.